Listed below are T cell receptor beta chains from one sample, sequenced in a study of cytomegalovirus exposure and HLA in healthy donors. Only in-frame clones appear in the TCRdb table, and some are missing; sequencing was by immunoSEQ multiplex PCR. The repertoire holds 85,000 to 130,000 clones, with about 70% as singletons. Sample: PBMCs. These receptors were collected from a woman in her forties or fifties in good health and CMV-seropositive. Each CDR3 is given with its conserved first and last residue. A D gene is named only where the DNA matches it firmly. Rows may omit the clone size; those that give it use once, few, many or a size class.

v_gene	j_gene	len	abundance	d_gene	CDR3aa	CDR3nt
TRBV15	TRBJ2-3	17	.	.	CATSRDTARAQADTQYF	TGTGCCACCAGCAGAGATACCGCGAGGGCTCAGGCAGATACGCAGTATTTT
TRBV7-9	TRBJ1-4	16	few	.	CASSKTGWGDNEKLFF	TGTGCCAGCAGCAAAACAGGTTGGGGTGATAATGAAAAACTGTTTTTT
TRBV2	TRBJ2-3	12	.	.	CASSYRTDTQYF	TGTGCCAGCAGCTACAGGACAGATACGCAGTATTTT
TRBV19	TRBJ2-7	14	.	.	CASSMEQGTYEQYF	TGTGCCAGTAGTATGGAACAGGGAACCTACGAGCAGTACTTC
TRBV10-3	TRBJ1-5	14	once	TRBD1	CAIGGQGSNQPQHF	TGTGCCATCGGAGGACAGGGGAGCAATCAGCCCCAGCATTTT
TRBV4-2	TRBJ1-2	19	.	.	CASSQLQSGVSPFNYGYTF	TGTGCCAGCAGCCAATTGCAATCCGGGGTATCACCCTTTAACTATGGCTACACCTTC
TRBV15	TRBJ1-1	17	.	TRBD1	CATSRDGRQGTNTEAFF	TGTGCCACCAGCAGAGATGGCAGACAGGGGACGAACACTGAAGCTTTCTTT
TRBV9	TRBJ1-1	16	.	TRBD1	CASSVVGQGRNTEAFF	TGTGCCAGCAGCGTAGTGGGACAGGGACGGAACACTGAAGCTTTCTTT
TRBV7-2	TRBJ2-7	13	.	.	CASSQNRVGEQYF	TGTGCCAGCAGCCAGAACAGGGTTGGCGAGCAGTACTTC
TRBV7-2	TRBJ1-1	16	.	TRBD1	CASSPIGTGGWTEAFF	TGTGCCAGCAGCCCCATTGGGACAGGGGGCTGGACTGAAGCTTTCTTT
TRBV4-1	TRBJ1-4	15	.	.	CASSQAGTKDEKLFF	TGCGCCAGCAGCCAAGCCGGGACAAAGGACGAAAAACTGTTTTTT
TRBV27	TRBJ2-7	15	.	.	CASSLSPGFTGEQYF	TGTGCCAGCAGTTTAAGTCCGGGGTTTACGGGCGAGCAGTACTTC
TRBV27	TRBJ1-6	13	.	.	CASSFAGNSPLHF	TGTGCCAGCAGTTTCGCAGGAAATTCACCCCTCCACTTT
TRBV7-9	TRBJ1-3	17	.	TRBD1	CASSPSLPTGAGNTIYF	TGTGCCAGCAGCCCTTCTTTACCGACAGGGGCCGGAAACACCATATATTTT
TRBV7-9	TRBJ2-5	15	.	TRBD1	CASSLALGQGETQYF	TGTGCCAGCAGCTTAGCGCTGGGACAGGGAGAGACCCAGTACTTC
TRBV7-9	TRBJ1-5	19	.	.	CSSSLIRTGGGTGNQPQHF	TGTTCCAGCAGCTTAATTCGTACGGGGGGAGGGACTGGCAATCAGCCCCAGCATTTT
TRBV28	TRBJ1-4	16	.	TRBD1	CASSLGRGLGNEKLFF	TGTGCCAGCAGTTTAGGCAGGGGGCTTGGTAATGAAAAACTGTTTTTT
TRBV14	TRBJ2-7	12	.	TRBD1	CASSDMPGQLYF	TGTGCCAGCAGCGACATGCCGGGACAGTTGTACTTC
TRBV10-3	TRBJ2-2	16	.	TRBD1	CAISTDRGSSTGELFF	TGTGCCATCAGTACAGACAGGGGGTCTTCTACCGGGGAGCTGTTTTTT
TRBV7-9	TRBJ1-1	14	.	TRBD1	CASSARTGGPEAFF	TGTGCCAGCAGCGCCCGGACAGGGGGCCCTGAAGCTTTCTTT
TRBV7-3	TRBJ2-2	16	.	TRBD1	CASSLQGGFGTGELFF	TGTGCCAGCAGCTTACAAGGGGGCTTTGGCACCGGGGAGCTGTTTTTT
TRBV15	TRBJ1-2	15	once	.	CATGAQQTPYDGYTF	TGTGCCACCGGCGCCCAACAGACCCCGTACGATGGCTACACCTTC
TRBV27	TRBJ1-5	13	few	.	CASSFRRDQPQHF	TGTGCCAGCAGTTTCAGGAGGGATCAGCCCCAGCATTTT
TRBV6-5	TRBJ1-1	14	few	.	CASRRDYGTTEAFF	TGTGCCAGCAGACGGGACTACGGAACAACTGAAGCTTTCTTT
TRBV9	TRBJ1-2	14	.	.	CASSVDQGPAGYTF	TGTGCCAGCAGCGTAGACCAGGGGCCTGCCGGCTACACCTTC
TRBV9	TRBJ2-7	15	.	.	CASSGGGLLAYEQYF	TGTGCCAGCAGCGGCGGTGGATTACTAGCCTACGAGCAGTACTTC
TRBV28	TRBJ1-1	14	.	.	CASSPAREETEAFF	TGTGCCAGCAGTCCAGCCCGCGAGGAGACTGAAGCTTTCTTT
TRBV6-5	TRBJ1-2	13	.	.	CASRETAFYGYTF	TGTGCCAGCAGGGAAACAGCCTTCTATGGCTACACCTTC
TRBV15	TRBJ2-7	15	.	TRBD2	CATSRGASGSYEQYF	TGTGCCACCAGCAGAGGAGCTAGCGGGTCCTACGAGCAGTACTTC
TRBV27	TRBJ2-1	20	.	.	CASSSLRGAHERSSYNEQFF	TGTGCCAGCAGTTCCCTTCGGGGGGCCCACGAAAGGAGCTCCTACAATGAGCAGTTCTTC
TRBV27	TRBJ1-2	14	.	TRBD1	CASSTRTGPYGYTF	TGTGCCAGCAGTACCAGGACAGGGCCCTATGGCTACACCTTC
TRBV19	TRBJ2-3	13	.	TRBD2	CASSDGRGDTQYF	TGTGCCAGTAGTGATGGGAGGGGAGATACGCAGTATTTT
TRBV28	TRBJ2-5	15	.	.	CASSFYTGTQETQYF	TGTGCCAGCAGTTTCTACACCGGGACACAAGAGACCCAGTACTTC
TRBV6-5	TRBJ2-7	15	.	TRBD1	CASSYSRDRHYEQYF	TGTGCCAGCAGTTACTCCCGGGACAGGCACTACGAGCAGTACTTC
TRBV5-1	TRBJ1-1	14	.	.	CASSLGLPGTEAFF	TGCGCCAGCAGCTTAGGGCTCCCGGGGACTGAAGCTTTCTTT
TRBV30	TRBJ1-3	14	.	.	CAWIPLLTGNTIYF	TGTGCCTGGATTCCCCTTCTAACCGGAAACACCATATATTTT
TRBV2	TRBJ2-3	14	.	.	CASSEARLTDTQYF	TGTGCCAGCAGTGAAGCGCGTCTCACAGATACGCAGTATTTT
TRBV29-1	TRBJ2-3	13	.	TRBD2	CSVGGGGTDTQYF	TGCAGCGTTGGCGGGGGAGGCACAGATACGCAGTATTTT
TRBV7-9	TRBJ2-7	15	.	TRBD1	CASRKGTGYSYEQYF	TGTGCCAGCCGGAAGGGGACAGGGTACTCCTACGAGCAGTACTTC
TRBV6-1	TRBJ1-1	15	once	TRBD1	CASHQTGGRGPEAFF	TGTGCCAGCCACCAAACAGGGGGGAGAGGACCTGAAGCTTTCTTT
TRBV2	TRBJ2-6	16	.	TRBD1	CASRGTGVAGANVLTF	TGTGCCAGCAGAGGGACAGGGGTCGCAGGGGCCAACGTCCTGACTTTC
TRBV18	TRBJ1-5	15	.	.	CASSPLGHFNQPQHF	TGTGCCAGCTCACCACTGGGACACTTCAATCAGCCCCAGCATTTT
TRBV9	TRBJ2-1	15	.	TRBD2	CASSVVAGGLSEQFF	TGTGCCAGCAGCGTAGTAGCGGGGGGGCTTAGTGAGCAGTTCTTC
TRBV30	TRBJ1-1	13	.	TRBD1	CAWSTGGAAEAFF	TGTGCCTGGAGCACAGGGGGCGCGGCTGAAGCTTTCTTT
TRBV9	TRBJ1-5	15	.	TRBD1	CASSPGTVPNQPQHF	TGTGCCAGCAGCCCAGGGACAGTACCGAATCAGCCCCAGCATTTT
TRBV5-4	TRBJ2-1	15	.	TRBD2	CASSSGTSGFNEQFF	TGTGCCAGCAGCTCCGGGACTAGCGGCTTCAATGAGCAGTTCTTC
TRBV28	TRBJ1-2	17	.	TRBD1	CASSFGGVRTGQDGYTF	TGTGCCAGCAGTTTTGGTGGGGTTAGGACAGGGCAGGATGGCTACACCTTC
TRBV27	TRBJ2-1	13	.	TRBD1	CASGVTGVGEQFF	TGTGCCAGCGGGGTAACAGGGGTGGGTGAGCAGTTCTTC
TRBV5-1	TRBJ1-1	15	.	TRBD1	CASSSGTARNTEAFF	TGCGCCAGCAGCTCTGGGACAGCTCGGAACACTGAAGCTTTCTTT